The 20 T cell receptor beta chains listed next were all sequenced from one sample in a study of beta chain features in type 1 diabetes. These receptors have no identified antigens. Isolated RNA was reverse transcribed in full, so expressed TCRB transcripts were sequenced. The method was immunoSEQ multiplex PCR; TCRdb's version includes in-frame clones alone and lacks a portion of them. The sample has some 200,000 clones; more than 15% are singletons. General observations from the study: Shorter TCRB CDR3s, moderately but significantly so, marked every one of the four CD4+ subsets in Type 1 diabetes patients.

Sequencing was done on a sample of naive CD4+ T cells from blood. All receptors come from a young man with type 1 diabetes.

V gene TRBV5-4 combines with J gene TRBJ1-1, with TRBD1 identical over 8 bases. The CDR3 spans 13 residues. V gave up 4 bases and J gave up 3 bases; unmatched junction bases: 2. Germline V gene data show CDR1 as SGHNT and CDR2 as YYREEE (reference sequence). The CDR3 nucleotides read TGTGCCAGCAGCGTGGACAGGGACACTGAAGCTTTCTTT. This encodes CASSVDRDTEAFF.

Of note for this clone: A much bigger clone sits one base away, suggesting this may be a read error. J is TRBJ2-5 and V is TRBV5-4; D ambiguous. The germline V gene has CDR1 SGHNT and CDR2 YYREEE (reference sequence). The ends were cut back, 4 bases at V and 1 base at J, with 2 bases in the middle. The CDR3 is 11 residues long. This CDR3 reads CASSIQETQYF. CDR3 in DNA: TGTGCCAGCAGCATCCAAGAGACCCAGTACTTC. The whole variable domain, remainder taken from reference TRBV5-4 and TRBJ2-5, is ETGVTQSPTHLIKTRGQQVTLRCSSQSGHNTVSWYQQALGQGPQFIFQYYREEENGRGNFPPRFSGLQFPNYSSELNVNALELDDSALYLCASSIQETQYFGPGTRLLVL.

This clone was detected only a few times. The gene calls are TRBV7-2 and TRBJ2-1; 11 bases map to TRBD1. With 5 bases clipped from V and 8 bases from J, the junction kept 8 bases outside the gene matches. Germline V gives CDR1 SGHTA, CDR2 FQGNSA. The CDR3 sequence is 15 residues long. The chain's CDR3 is CASSPWGDRGDEQFF. CDR3 sequence (DNA): TGTGCCAGCAGCCCCTGGGGGGACAGGGGGGATGAGCAGTTCTTC.

CDR3 coding DNA: TGTGCCAGCAGCCCCCGGGACAGCGCTCCCTACTTC. Translating it yields CASSPRDSAPYF. This sequence joins TRBV11-2 and TRBJ2-7; TRBD1 matches 7 bases. Germline V gene data show CDR1 as SGHAT and CDR2 as FQNNGV. The CDR3 is 12 residues long. The V gene end was trimmed by 5 bases and the J gene end by 13 bases; junction bases not matched to a gene: 11.

This clone was seen only a few times. This chain connects TRBV7-2 to TRBJ2-3; no definite D call. Germline V CDR1 and CDR2: SGHTA, FQGNSA. The ends were cut back, 2 bases at V and 7 bases at J, with 4 bases in the middle. The CDR3 has 11 amino acids. Here the CDR3 reads CASSLPNTQYF. The CDR3 DNA reads TGTGCCAGCAGCTTACCAAATACGCAGTATTTT.

The chain recombines TRBV4-1 with TRBJ1-5; possibly TRBD1 for D (5 bases). CDR3 length: 14 amino acids. CDR1 MGHRA and CDR2 YSYEKL come from the germline V gene. V dropped 1 base and J dropped 7 bases, with 11 bases sitting between them. The CDR3 loop is CASSQATGDQPQHF. The DNA for the CDR3 is TGCGCCAGCAGCCAAGCAACAGGAGACCAGCCCCAGCATTTT.

A few counts support this clone. The V and J genes are TRBV14 and TRBJ1-1, with a weak D call TRBD1 (6 bases). The CDR3 covers 13 residues. Per the germline V gene, CDR1 is SGHDN and CDR2 is FVKESK. V lost 5 bases, J lost 4 bases, and 11 bases lay in between. CDR3 amino acids: CASSAGGATEAFF. CDR3 coding DNA: TGTGCCAGCAGCGCCGGGGGGGCCACTGAAGCTTTCTTT.

V gene TRBV2 combines with J gene TRBJ2-4; 11 bases are a match to TRBD2. V was clipped by 5 bases and J by 10 bases; unmatched bases: 7. The CDR3 length is 14 residues. Per germline, CDR1 SNHLY and CDR2 FYNNEI. The CDR3 nucleotides are TGTGCCAGCAGTCTAGCGGGAGGCCGGCGGATTCAGTACTTC. Translation: CASSLAGGRRIQYF.

V gene TRBV28 combines with J gene TRBJ2-3; D is undetermined. This CDR3 has 12 residues. Germline V gene sequence: CDR1 MDHEN, CDR2 SYDVKM. Trimming cost V 2 bases and J 3 bases, with 3 bases left between them. The CDR3 is CASSLKTDTQYF. The CDR3 nucleotides read TGTGCCAGCAGTTTAAAAACAGATACGCAGTATTTT. The variable domain in full, with the rest retrieved from reference TRBV28 and TRBJ2-3, is DVKVTQSSRYLVKRTGEKVFLECVQDMDHENMFWYRQDPGLGLRLIYFSYDVKMKEKGDIPEGYSVSREKKERFSLILESASTNQTSMYLCASSLKTDTQYFGPGTRLTVL.

For the CDR3, the DNA is TGTGCCAGCAGCCCAAGTTCCCACGAGCAGTACTTC. Translating it yields CASSPSSHEQYF. This chain links TRBV7-2 with TRBJ2-7, with no clear D. Trimming took 5 bases from V and 5 from J, leaving 10 bases between them. The CDR3 extends over 12 amino acids. CDR1 is SGHTA and CDR2 is FQGNSA in the germline V gene.

In this sample, this clone turned up a few times. The chain couples TRBV9 to TRBJ1-5; D unresolved. The CDR3 runs to 15 residues. The V gene's germline CDR1 is SGDLS and CDR2 YYNGEE. The germline V and J ends were trimmed by 3 bases and 8 bases, with 18 bases remaining between them. CDR3 in DNA: TGTGCCAGCAGCGGCGGGGTTTTCGGAGTGAAGCCCCAGCATTTT. It yields the protein CASSGGVFGVKPQHF.

This clone appeared a few times. The chain carries TRBV6-5 and TRBJ2-3; a possible D gene is TRBD2 (6 bases). V was cut by 4 bases and J by 4 bases, with 12 bases left in between. CDR3 length: 14 amino acids. Germline values: CDR1 MNHEY, CDR2 SVGAGI. The CDR3 sequence: CASSFLASADTQYF. In DNA, the CDR3 is TGTGCCAGCAGTTTCTTGGCTAGCGCAGATACGCAGTATTTT.

J is TRBJ2-3 and V is TRBV29-1; D remains unclear. V gave up 4 bases and J gave up 1 base, with 12 bases separating them. Germline V CDR1 and CDR2: SQVTM, ANQGSEA. There are 14 residues in the CDR3. The CDR3 loop reads CSVGTLARTDTQYF. The CDR3 region has the DNA TGCAGCGTTGGGACCCTCGCCCGCACAGATACGCAGTATTTT.

This clone has only a few counts. The CDR3 is CASSSDVQPQHF. CDR3 nucleotide sequence: TGTGCCAGCAGCTCTGATGTTCAGCCCCAGCATTTT. The chain has TRBV7-9 and TRBJ1-5; D gene ambiguous. The germline gives CDR1 SEHNR, CDR2 FQNEAQ (reference sequence). V shed 4 bases and J shed 6 bases, with 7 bases lying between them. This CDR3 spans 12 amino acids. The full variable domain, rest sourced from reference TRBV7-9 and TRBJ1-5, is DTGVSQNPRHKITKRGQNVTFRCDPISEHNRLYWYRQTLGQGPEFLTYFQNEAQLEKSRLLSDRFSAERPKGSFSTLEIQRTEQGDSAMYLCASSSDVQPQHFGDGTRLSIL.

The chain links TRBV4-2 to TRBJ2-1; no clear D. V was clipped by 0 bases and J by 0 bases, with 9 bases between them. CDR3 size: 16 residues. Germline V lookup: CDR1 LGHNA, CDR2 YNFKEQ. The CDR3 DNA reads TGTGCCAGCAGCCAAGACCGCGCGGTCTCCTACAATGAGCAGTTCTTC. Translating it yields CASSQDRAVSYNEQFF.

This clone was counted between two and nine times. The J gene is TRBJ1-2, the V gene TRBV2; D is unclear. In germline, CDR1 is SNHLY, CDR2 FYNNEI. CDR3 length equals 11 residues. Trimming stripped 6 bases from V and 8 bases from J, with 10 bases between. CDR3 region: CASSLELGYTF. CDR3 nucleotides: TGTGCCAGCAGCTTAGAGTTGGGCTACACCTTC.

CDR3 nucleotides: TGTGCCAGCTCACCCACCCGGGGATCTCAGTCCTACGAGCAGTACTTC. This encodes CASSPTRGSQSYEQYF. This rearrangement joins TRBV18 to TRBJ2-7, with D possibly TRBD2 on 5 matching bases. This CDR3 region has 16 residues. V was trimmed by 3 bases and J by 1 base, leaving 16 bases between them. Germline CDR1 KGHSH, CDR2 LQKENI.

This clone showed up just a few times. The chain is built from TRBV29-1 and TRBJ2-2, with a tentative D call TRBD2 (6 bases). The CDR3 contains 13 residues. Germline lookup yields CDR1 SQVTM and CDR2 ANQGSEA. Trimming left V 5 bases short and J 4 bases short, with 11 bases between. The CDR3 protein is CSVLGGFTGELFF. Written as DNA, the CDR3 is TGCAGCGTTCTCGGAGGGTTCACCGGGGAGCTGTTTTTT.

The chain combines TRBV7-9 with TRBJ2-7; TRBD2 agrees at 13 bases. The ends lost 4 bases at V and 6 bases at J; junction bases unmatched: 6. The CDR3 runs to 15 residues. Germline CDR1 and CDR2: SEHNR and FQNEAQ (reference sequence). The CDR3 DNA sequence: TGTGCCAGCAGCTCACCGGGACTAGCGGGAACCGAGCAGTACTTC. Encoded protein: CASSSPGLAGTEQYF.

This clone was observed a handful of times. This sequence joins TRBV25-1 and TRBJ2-1, with no clear D. V was shortened by 2 bases and J by 8 bases, with 22 bases between the two germline ends. The length of the CDR3 is 17 residues. Germline V gene data show CDR1 as MGHDK and CDR2 as SYGVNS. CDR3 DNA: TGTGCCAGCAGTGAAGTCCAACACTCCCTCGACAATGATGAGCAGTTCTTC. It translates to CASSEVQHSLDNDEQFF.